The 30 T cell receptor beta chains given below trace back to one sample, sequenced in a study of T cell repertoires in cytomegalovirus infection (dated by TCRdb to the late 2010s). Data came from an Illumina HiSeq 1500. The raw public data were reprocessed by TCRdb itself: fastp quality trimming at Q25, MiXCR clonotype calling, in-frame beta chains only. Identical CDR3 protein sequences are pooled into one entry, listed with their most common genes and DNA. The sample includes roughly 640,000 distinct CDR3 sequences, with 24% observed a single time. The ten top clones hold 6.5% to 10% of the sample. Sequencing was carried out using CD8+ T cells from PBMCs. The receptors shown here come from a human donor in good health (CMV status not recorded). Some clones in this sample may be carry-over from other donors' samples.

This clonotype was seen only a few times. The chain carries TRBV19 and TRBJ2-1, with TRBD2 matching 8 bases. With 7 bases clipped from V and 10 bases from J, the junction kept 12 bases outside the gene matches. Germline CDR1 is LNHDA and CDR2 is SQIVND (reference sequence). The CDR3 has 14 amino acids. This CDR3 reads CASKLGGGIREQFF. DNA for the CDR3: TGTGCCAGTAAATTAGGCGGGGGGATCAGGGAGCAGTTCTTC.

CDR3 region: CASSLYKTNYEQYV. Here the CDR3 DNA reads TGTGCCAGCAGCCTGTACAAGACTAACTACGAGCAGTACGTC. The V gene is TRBV5-5, the J gene TRBJ2-7; tentative D call: TRBD2 (5 bases). This CDR3 comprises 14 residues. Looked up from germline, CDR1 is SGHKS and CDR2 is YYEKEE (reference sequence). V was shortened by 4 bases and J by 3 bases, with 14 bases between the two germline ends.

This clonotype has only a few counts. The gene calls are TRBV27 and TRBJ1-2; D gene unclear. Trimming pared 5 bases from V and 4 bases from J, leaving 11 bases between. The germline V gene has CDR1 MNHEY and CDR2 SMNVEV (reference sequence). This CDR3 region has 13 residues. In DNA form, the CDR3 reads TGTGCCAGCAGTCCGTCGCAGGCCTATGGCTACACCTTC. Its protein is CASSPSQAYGYTF.

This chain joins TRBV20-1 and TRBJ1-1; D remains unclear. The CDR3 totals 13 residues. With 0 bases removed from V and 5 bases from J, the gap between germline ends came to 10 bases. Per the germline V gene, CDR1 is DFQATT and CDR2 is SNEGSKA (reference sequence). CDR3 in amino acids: CSARDYRGTEAFF. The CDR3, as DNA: TGCAGTGCTAGAGACTACAGAGGGACTGAAGCTTTCTTT.

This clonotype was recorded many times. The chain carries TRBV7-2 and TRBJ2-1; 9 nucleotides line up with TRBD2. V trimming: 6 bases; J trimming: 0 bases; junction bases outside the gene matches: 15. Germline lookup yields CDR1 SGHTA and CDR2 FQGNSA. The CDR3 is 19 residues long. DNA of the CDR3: TGTGCCAGCAGGGGCGGAGGGGTAGCGGGGGTTCACTCCTACAATGAGCAGTTCTTC. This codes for CASRGGGVAGVHSYNEQFF.

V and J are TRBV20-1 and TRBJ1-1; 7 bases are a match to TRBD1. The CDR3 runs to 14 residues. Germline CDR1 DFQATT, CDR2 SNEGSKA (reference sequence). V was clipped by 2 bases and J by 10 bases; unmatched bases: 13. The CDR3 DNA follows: TGCAGTGCTAGAAGGCAGGGGGATGAAAAAGGAGCTTTCTTT. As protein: CSARRQGDEKGAFF.

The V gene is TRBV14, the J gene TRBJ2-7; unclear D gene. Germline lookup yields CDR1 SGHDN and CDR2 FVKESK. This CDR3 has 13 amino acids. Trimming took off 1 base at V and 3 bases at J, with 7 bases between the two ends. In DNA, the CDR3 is TGTGCCAGCAGCCAAGTTTTCAGCTACGAGCAGTACTTC. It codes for CASSQVFSYEQYF.

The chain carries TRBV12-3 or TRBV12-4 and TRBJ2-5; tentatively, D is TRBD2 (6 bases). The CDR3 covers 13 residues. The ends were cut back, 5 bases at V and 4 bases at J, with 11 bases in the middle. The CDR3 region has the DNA TGTGCCAGCAGTCCGTTGGGGGGAGAGACCCAGTACTTC. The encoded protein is CASSPLGGETQYF.

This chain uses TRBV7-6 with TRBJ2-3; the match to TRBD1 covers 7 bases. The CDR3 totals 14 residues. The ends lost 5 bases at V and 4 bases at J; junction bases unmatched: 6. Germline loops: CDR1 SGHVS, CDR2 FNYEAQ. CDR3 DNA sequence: TGTGCCAGCAGCCGAACAGGGGAGCCAGATACGCAGTATTTT. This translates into CASSRTGEPDTQYF.

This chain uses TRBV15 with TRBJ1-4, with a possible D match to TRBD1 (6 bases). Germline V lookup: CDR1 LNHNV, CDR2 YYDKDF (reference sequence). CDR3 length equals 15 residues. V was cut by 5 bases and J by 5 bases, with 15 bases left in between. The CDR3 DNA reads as TGTGCCACCAGCGGCGGGACAAGGTCCAATGAAAAACTGTTTTTT. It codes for CATSGGTRSNEKLFF. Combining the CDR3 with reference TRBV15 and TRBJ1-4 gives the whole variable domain DAMVIQNPRYQVTQFGKPVTLSCSQTLNHNVMYWYQQKSSQAPKLLFHYYDKDFNNEADTPDNFQSRRPNTSFCFLDIRSPGLGDTAMYLCATSGGTRSNEKLFFGSGTQLSVL.

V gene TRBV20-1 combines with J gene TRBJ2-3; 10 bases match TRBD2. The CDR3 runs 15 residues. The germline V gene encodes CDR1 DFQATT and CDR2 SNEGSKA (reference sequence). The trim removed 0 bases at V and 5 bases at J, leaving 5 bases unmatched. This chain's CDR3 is CSARDRSSGGDTQYF. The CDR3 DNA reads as TGCAGTGCTAGAGATCGGTCTAGCGGGGGAGATACGCAGTATTTT.

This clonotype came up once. The CDR3 here is CASSLGGQGADYNEQFF. The CDR3 region has the DNA TGTGCCAGCAGTCTAGGGGGACAGGGGGCTGACTACAATGAGCAGTTCTTC. This chain uses TRBV7-8 with TRBJ2-1; 12 nucleotides agree with TRBD1. The CDR3 length is 17 residues. Germline V gives CDR1 SGHVS, CDR2 FQNEAQ. Trimming removed 6 bases from V and 3 bases from J; junction bases left unmatched: 9.

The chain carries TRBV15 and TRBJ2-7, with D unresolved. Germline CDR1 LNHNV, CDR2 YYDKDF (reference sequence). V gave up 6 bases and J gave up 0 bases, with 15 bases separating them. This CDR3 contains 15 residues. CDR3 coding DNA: TGTGCCACCAGTCCTGGCCCGGATAGCTCCTACGAGCAGTACTTC. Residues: CATSPGPDSSYEQYF. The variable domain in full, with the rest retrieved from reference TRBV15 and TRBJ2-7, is DAMVIQNPRYQVTQFGKPVTLSCSQTLNHNVMYWYQQKSSQAPKLLFHYYDKDFNNEADTPDNFQSRRPNTSFCFLDIRSPGLGDTAMYLCATSPGPDSSYEQYFGPGTRLTVT.

The CDR3 spells CASILETSLNTEAFF. The CDR3 region has the DNA TGTGCCAGCATCCTCGAGACCTCGCTAAACACTGAAGCTTTCTTT. The chain uses TRBV28 and TRBJ1-1; D is unresolved. This CDR3 contains 15 residues. V was cut by 7 bases and J by 2 bases, with 17 bases left in between. CDR1 is MDHEN and CDR2 is SYDVKM in the germline V gene.

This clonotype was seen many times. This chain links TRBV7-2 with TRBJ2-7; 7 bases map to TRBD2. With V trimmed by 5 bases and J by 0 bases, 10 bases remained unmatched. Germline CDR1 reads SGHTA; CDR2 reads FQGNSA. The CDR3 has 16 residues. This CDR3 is CASSPRDYLSSYEQYF. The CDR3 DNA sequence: TGTGCCAGCAGCCCCCGGGACTACCTCAGCTCCTACGAGCAGTACTTC.

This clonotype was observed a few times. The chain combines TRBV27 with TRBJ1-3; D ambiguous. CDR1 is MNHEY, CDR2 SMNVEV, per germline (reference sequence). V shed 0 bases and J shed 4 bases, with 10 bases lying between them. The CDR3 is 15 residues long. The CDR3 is CASSLSAGSGNTIYF. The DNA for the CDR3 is TGTGCCAGCAGTTTATCAGCGGGGTCCGGAAACACCATATATTTT.

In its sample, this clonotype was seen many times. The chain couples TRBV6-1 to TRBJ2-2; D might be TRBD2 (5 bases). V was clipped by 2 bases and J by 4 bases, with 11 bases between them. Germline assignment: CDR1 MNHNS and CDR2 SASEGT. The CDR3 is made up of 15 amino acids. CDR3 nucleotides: TGTGCCAGCAGTGAAATGGGGAGAACCACCGGGGAGCTGTTTTTT. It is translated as CASSEMGRTTGELFF.

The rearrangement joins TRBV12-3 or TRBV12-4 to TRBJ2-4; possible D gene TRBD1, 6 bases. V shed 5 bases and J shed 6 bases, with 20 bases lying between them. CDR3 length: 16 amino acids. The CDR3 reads CASSPPDSPNRNIQYF. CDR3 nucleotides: TGTGCCAGCAGTCCGCCGGACAGCCCGAATCGAAACATTCAGTACTTC.

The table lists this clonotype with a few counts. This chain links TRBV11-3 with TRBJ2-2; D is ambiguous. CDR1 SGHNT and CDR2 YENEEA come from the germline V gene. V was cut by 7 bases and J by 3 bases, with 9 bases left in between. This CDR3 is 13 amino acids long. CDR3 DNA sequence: TGTGCCAGCACTTCGGTAGACACCGGGGAGCTGTTTTTT. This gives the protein CASTSVDTGELFF. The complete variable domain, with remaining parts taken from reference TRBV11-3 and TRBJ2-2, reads EAGVVQSPRYKIIEKKQPVAFWCNPISGHNTLYWYLQNLGQGPELLIRYENEEAVDDSQLPKDRFSAERLKGVDSTLKIQPAELGDSAVYLCASTSVDTGELFFGEGSRLTVL.

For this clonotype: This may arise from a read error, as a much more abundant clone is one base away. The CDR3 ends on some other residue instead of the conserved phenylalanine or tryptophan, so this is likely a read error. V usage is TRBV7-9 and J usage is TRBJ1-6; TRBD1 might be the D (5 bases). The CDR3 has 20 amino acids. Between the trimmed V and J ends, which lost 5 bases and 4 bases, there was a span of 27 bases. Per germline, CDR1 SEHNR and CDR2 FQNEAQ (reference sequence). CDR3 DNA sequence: TGTGCCAGCAGCCCTATCCGCCGAGACGTGTGGGACCAGTATAATTCACCCCTCCACGTT. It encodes CASSPIRRDVWDQYNSPLHV.

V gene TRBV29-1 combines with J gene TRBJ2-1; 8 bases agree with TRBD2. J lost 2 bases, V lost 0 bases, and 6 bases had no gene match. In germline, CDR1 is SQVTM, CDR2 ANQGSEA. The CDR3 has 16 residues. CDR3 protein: CSVEDLRGGPYNEQFF. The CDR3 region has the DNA TGCAGCGTTGAAGATCTACGGGGGGGTCCCTACAATGAGCAGTTCTTC.

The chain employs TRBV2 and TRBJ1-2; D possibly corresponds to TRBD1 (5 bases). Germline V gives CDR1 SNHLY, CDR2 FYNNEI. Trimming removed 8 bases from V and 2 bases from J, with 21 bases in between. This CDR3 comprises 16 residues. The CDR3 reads CASARGIPSTNYGYTF. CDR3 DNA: TGTGCCAGCGCAAGGGGAATTCCTTCCACCAACTATGGCTACACCTTC.

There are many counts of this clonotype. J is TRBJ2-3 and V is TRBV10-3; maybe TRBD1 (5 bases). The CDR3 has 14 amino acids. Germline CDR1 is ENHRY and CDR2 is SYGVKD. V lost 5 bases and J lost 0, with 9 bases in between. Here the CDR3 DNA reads TGTGCCATCAGTAAAACAGGTAGCACAGATACGCAGTATTTT. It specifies CAISKTGSTDTQYF.

The CDR3 sequence is CATSRDRLAGLSGELFF. CDR3 bases: TGTGCCACCAGCAGAGATAGGCTAGCGGGTCTGAGCGGGGAGCTGTTTTTT. This chain links TRBV15 with TRBJ2-2, with 8 positions matching TRBD2. The germline gives CDR1 LNHNV, CDR2 YYDKDF (reference sequence). The CDR3 is 17 amino acids. V shed 0 bases and J 7 bases; nucleotides not matched to a gene: 10.

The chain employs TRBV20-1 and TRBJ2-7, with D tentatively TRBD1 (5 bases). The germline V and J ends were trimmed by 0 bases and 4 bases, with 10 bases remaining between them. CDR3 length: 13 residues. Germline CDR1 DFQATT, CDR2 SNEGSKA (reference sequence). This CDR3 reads CSARDLGAYEQYV. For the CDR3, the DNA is TGCAGTGCTAGAGACTTAGGGGCTTACGAGCAGTACGTC.

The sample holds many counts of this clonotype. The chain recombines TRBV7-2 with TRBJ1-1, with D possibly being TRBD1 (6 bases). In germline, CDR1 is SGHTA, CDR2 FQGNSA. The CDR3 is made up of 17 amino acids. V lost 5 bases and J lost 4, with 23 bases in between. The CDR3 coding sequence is TGTGCCAGCAGCGCCAGAGGGTGGGAGGGGGAGGGCACTGAAGCTTTCTTT. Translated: CASSARGWEGEGTEAFF.

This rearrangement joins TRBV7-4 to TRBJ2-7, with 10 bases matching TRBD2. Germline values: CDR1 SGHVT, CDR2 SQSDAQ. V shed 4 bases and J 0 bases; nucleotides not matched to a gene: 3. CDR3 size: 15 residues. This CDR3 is CASSWERGGSYEQYF. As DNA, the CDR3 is TGTGCCAGCAGCTGGGAGCGGGGGGGCTCCTACGAGCAGTACTTC. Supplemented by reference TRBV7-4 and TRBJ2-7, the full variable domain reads GAGVSQSPRYKVAKRGRDVALRCDSISGHVTLYWYRQTLGQGSEVLTYSQSDAQRDKSGRPSGRFSAERPERSVSTLKIQRTEQGDSAVYLCASSWERGGSYEQYFGPGTRLTVT.

This chain's CDR3 is CSARPRQGRTDTQYF. In DNA form, the CDR3 reads TGCAGTGCTAGACCCCGACAGGGGCGCACAGATACGCAGTATTTT. The rearrangement links TRBV20-1 to TRBJ2-3, with 8 bases lining up with TRBD1. J gave up 1 base and V 2 bases, and 5 bases lay outside the gene matches. Germline CDR1 DFQATT, CDR2 SNEGSKA (reference sequence). The CDR3 has 15 residues.

The CDR3 region is CSAMGRKNTEAFF. For the CDR3, the DNA is TGCAGTGCTATGGGCAGAAAGAACACTGAAGCTTTCTTT. The rearrangement links TRBV20-1 to TRBJ1-1, with no clear D. CDR3 size: 13 residues. The V end was cut by 4 bases, the J end by 1 base, with 10 bases between. Germline values: CDR1 DFQATT, CDR2 SNEGSKA (reference sequence).

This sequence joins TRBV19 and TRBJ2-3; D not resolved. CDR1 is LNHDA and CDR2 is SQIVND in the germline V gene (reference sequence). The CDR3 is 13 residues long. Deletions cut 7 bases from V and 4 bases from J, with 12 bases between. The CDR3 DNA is TGTGCCAGTAAATGGAAGGGCGCAGATACGCAGTATTTT. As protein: CASKWKGADTQYF.